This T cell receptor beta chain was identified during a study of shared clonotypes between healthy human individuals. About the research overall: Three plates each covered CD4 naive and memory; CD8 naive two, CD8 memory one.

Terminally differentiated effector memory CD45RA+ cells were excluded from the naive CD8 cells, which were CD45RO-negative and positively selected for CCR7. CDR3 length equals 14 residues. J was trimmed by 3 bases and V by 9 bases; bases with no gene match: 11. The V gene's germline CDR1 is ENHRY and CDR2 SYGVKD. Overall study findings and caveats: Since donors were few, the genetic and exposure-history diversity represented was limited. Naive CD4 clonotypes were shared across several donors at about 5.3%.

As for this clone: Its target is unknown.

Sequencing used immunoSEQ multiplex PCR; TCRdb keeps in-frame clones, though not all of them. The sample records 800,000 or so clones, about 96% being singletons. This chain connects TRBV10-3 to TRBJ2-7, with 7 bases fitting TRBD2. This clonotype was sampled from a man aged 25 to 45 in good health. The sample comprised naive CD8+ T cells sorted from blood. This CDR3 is CAMSSGLSGYEQYF. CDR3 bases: TGTGCCATGTCTAGCGGACTAAGTGGCTACGAGCAGTACTTC.